A single sample gave rise to the 32 T cell receptor beta chains below, sequenced in a study of T cells in Graves' hyperthyroidism and ophthalmopathy. RNA transcripts were the template for amplifying TCR beta CDR3 regions. Primed by the HTBI set, a first-round RT-PCR was run on the TCR CDR3. One entry per CDR3 protein results from TCRdb running MiXCR on the multiplex PCR reads. The table shows roughly 720,000 distinct CDR3 sequences, with 17% occurring only once. Sequencing used blood. These receptors were taken from a man aged 45-65 years with Graves' hyperthyroidism.

This clonotype was seen many times. The chain uses TRBV11-2 and TRBJ1-2, with 9 bases aligning to TRBD1. The CDR3 loop spans 13 amino acids. The germline gives CDR1 SGHAT, CDR2 FQNNGV. V trimming: 3 bases; J trimming: 8 bases; junction bases outside the gene matches: 4. CDR3 residues: CASSLGQGWGYTF. For the CDR3, the DNA is TGTGCCAGCAGCTTGGGACAGGGCTGGGGCTACACCTTC.

The rearrangement uses TRBV6-5 and TRBJ1-6; weak D call: TRBD1 (5 bases). This CDR3 is 13 amino acids long. Trimming removed 2 bases from V and 9 bases from J, with 8 bases in between. The germline V gene encodes CDR1 MNHEY and CDR2 SVGAGI. Written as DNA, the CDR3 is TGTGCCAGCAGTTACCCGGGACCTTCACCCCTCCACTTT. It codes for CASSYPGPSPLHF.

This clonotype was observed a handful of times. This chain uses TRBV10-2 with TRBJ1-5; 9 bases fit TRBD1. In germline, CDR1 is WSHSY, CDR2 SAAADI. This CDR3 region has 15 residues. With V trimmed by 2 bases and J by 9 bases, 8 bases remained unmatched. CDR3 coding DNA: TGCGCCAGCAGTGAGCGCTTACAGGGGGCTGGGCCCCAGCATTTT. It translates to CASSERLQGAGPQHF.

This clonotype was recorded many times. V gene TRBV12-3 or TRBV12-4 combines with J gene TRBJ2-7, with a tentative D call TRBD2 (6 bases). Trimming left V 3 bases short and J 6 bases short, with 9 bases between. This CDR3 has 12 residues. This CDR3 is CASSLGGPEQYF. The CDR3 nucleotides are TGTGCCAGCAGTTTGGGGGGTCCCGAGCAGTACTTC.

This clonotype was seen many times. The gene calls are TRBV12-3 or TRBV12-4 and TRBJ2-6; 8 bases line up with TRBD1. With 3 bases clipped from V and 0 bases from J, the junction kept 4 bases outside the gene matches. The CDR3 runs to 17 residues. CDR3 protein: CASSFGTGPSGANVLTF. Here the CDR3 DNA reads TGTGCCAGCAGTTTTGGGACAGGCCCCTCTGGGGCCAACGTCCTGACTTTC.

Concerning this clonotype itself: This clone may be a read error of a much larger clone one base away. V and J are TRBV9 and TRBJ1-1; no clear D gene. V was clipped by 4 bases and J by 10 bases, with 20 bases between them. The CDR3 consists of 14 residues. Germline values: CDR1 SGDLS, CDR2 YYNGEE. CDR3 bases: TGTGCCAGCAGCCCCCTTGGCAGTGCGCTACGAGCTTTCTTT. It translates to CASSPLGSALRAFF.

The rearrangement uses TRBV12-3 or TRBV12-4 and TRBJ2-3, with 12 bases aligning to TRBD2. V was clipped by 1 base and J by 5 bases; unmatched bases: 4. The CDR3 spans 16 residues. The CDR3 region has the DNA TGTGCCAGCAGTTTAGGACTAGCGGGAGAGGGAGATACGCAGTATTTT. Its translation: CASSLGLAGEGDTQYF.

This clonotype was seen a handful of times. The V and J genes are TRBV30 and TRBJ1-1; possible D gene TRBD1, 5 bases. Trimming took 0 bases from V and 11 from J, leaving 13 bases between them. The CDR3 consists of 12 residues. Germline V gives CDR1 GTSNPN, CDR2 SVGIG (reference sequence). CDR3 sequence: CAWSVLAGIAFF. CDR3 sequence (DNA): TGTGCCTGGAGTGTACTTGCAGGGATTGCTTTCTTT. Looking up the rest from reference TRBV30 and TRBJ1-1 gives the full variable domain: SQTIHQWPATLVQPVGSPLSLECTVEGTSNPNLYWYRQAAGRGLQLLFYSVGIGQISSEVPQNLSASRPQDRQFILSSKKLLLSDSGFYLCAWSVLAGIAFFGQGTRLTVV.

Ten or more counts support this clonotype. CDR3 sequence reads: CAISESETGEQFF. In DNA, the CDR3 is TGTGCCATCAGTGAGTCTGAAACGGGTGAGCAGTTCTTC. The J gene is TRBJ2-1, the V gene TRBV10-3; D gene uncertain. V was clipped by 0 bases and J by 9 bases, with 9 bases between them. Germline V gives CDR1 ENHRY, CDR2 SYGVKD. The CDR3 spans 13 residues.

The chain couples TRBV18 to TRBJ2-3; 8 bases are a match to TRBD1. V lost 3 bases, J lost 2 bases, and 7 bases stayed unmatched. The CDR3 contains 16 residues. Germline V CDR1 and CDR2: KGHSH, LQKENI. The CDR3 region is CASSPSGTGPTDTQYF. CDR3 nucleotides: TGTGCCAGCTCACCCTCCGGGACAGGTCCCACAGATACGCAGTATTTT.

This clonotype was seen repeatedly, ten times or more. The chain combines TRBV28 with TRBJ1-5; D call uncertain. V lost 2 bases and J lost 5, with 10 bases in between. This CDR3 region has 14 residues. CDR1 and CDR2 from the germline V gene are MDHEN and SYDVKM. CDR3 bases: TGTGCCAGCAGTTTAGTGGCACCTGATCAGCCCCAGCATTTT. Protein product: CASSLVAPDQPQHF.

This rearrangement joins TRBV7-9 to TRBJ2-3; TRBD2 matches at 11 bases. The germline V gene has CDR1 SEHNR and CDR2 FQNEAQ (reference sequence). This CDR3 region has 20 residues. Unmatched junction bases numbered 21, after V lost 7 bases and J lost 3 bases. Written as DNA, the CDR3 is TGTGCCAGCAACCCACGTCTGGGGCTAGCGGGAGGAGGAAGAACAGATACGCAGTATTTT. It encodes CASNPRLGLAGGGRTDTQYF.

This clonotype was picked up a small number of times. A much larger clone sits a single nucleotide away, making a read error possible. The chain joins TRBV7-9 to TRBJ1-4; TRBD1 matches 8 bases. This CDR3 is built from 14 residues. Germline loops: CDR1 SEHNR, CDR2 FQNEAQ (reference sequence). In DNA, the CDR3 is TGTGTCAGCAGCCCAGGACAGGGAGACGAAAAACTGTTTTTT. Translating gives CVSSPGQGDEKLFF.

This clonotype appeared a few times. The chain couples TRBV6-1 to TRBJ2-2; 7 positions agree with TRBD2. J was trimmed by 2 bases and V by 6 bases; bases with no gene match: 6. This CDR3 is built from 15 residues. Germline V gene lookup returns CDR1 MNHNS and CDR2 SASEGT. CDR3: CASSLLAPNTGELFF. Written as DNA, the CDR3 is TGTGCCAGCAGCCTACTAGCGCCAAACACCGGGGAGCTGTTTTTT.

This clonotype was counted at least ten times. CDR3 sequence reads: CASRSRGSGTYEQYF. The CDR3 region has the DNA TGTGCCAGCAGGAGTCGCGGTAGCGGAACCTACGAGCAGTACTTC. The chain has TRBV7-2 and TRBJ2-7, with D maybe TRBD2 (6 bases). Germline assignment: CDR1 SGHTA and CDR2 FQGNSA. The CDR3 contains 15 residues. V shed 6 bases and J shed 2 bases, with 17 bases lying between them.

This chain links TRBV28 with TRBJ2-5; 8 positions match TRBD1. CDR1 and CDR2 from the germline V gene are MDHEN and SYDVKM. Trimming took 5 bases from V and 5 from J; bases not matched to a gene: 7. CDR3 size: 14 residues. The CDR3 DNA reads as TGTGCCAGCAGTGGCAGGGGGCGCCGGGAGACCCAGTACTTC. This translates into CASSGRGRRETQYF.

This clonotype was seen only once. One end of the junction varies from germline; a read error may be responsible. V gene TRBV25-1 combines with J gene TRBJ2-5, with D tentatively TRBD1 (6 bases). Germline assignment: CDR1 MGHDK and CDR2 SYGVNS. This CDR3 has 14 residues. The CDR3 protein is CASSETIQGETRYF. In DNA form, the CDR3 reads TGTGCCAGCAGTGAAACCATACAGGGAGAGACCCGGTACTTC.

In this sample, this clonotype turned up many times. J is TRBJ2-5 and V is TRBV7-3, with 8 bases lining up with TRBD2. Per the germline V gene, CDR1 is SGHTA and CDR2 is FQGTGA. V trimming: 2 bases; J trimming: 3 bases; junction bases outside the gene matches: 8. CDR3 size: 16 residues. The CDR3 spells CASSLGYPGGEETQYF. CDR3 coding DNA: TGTGCCAGCAGCTTAGGGTACCCGGGAGGGGAAGAGACCCAGTACTTC.

This clonotype has a count of ten or more. The chain couples TRBV6-2 or TRBV6-3 to TRBJ2-1; D unresolved. From germline, CDR1 is MNHEY and CDR2 SVGEGT. The CDR3 has 16 amino acids. The V and J ends lost 2 bases and 2 bases respectively, with 13 bases between them. CDR3 protein: CASSYSPGTTYNEQFF. The CDR3 region has the DNA TGTGCCAGCAGTTACAGTCCGGGTACCACCTACAATGAGCAGTTCTTC.

This clonotype was recorded only once. A read error is possible here, since a much larger clone lies one base away. The chain recombines TRBV18 with TRBJ1-2; D is unresolved. The length of the CDR3 is 13 residues. Germline CDR1 KGHSH, CDR2 LQKENI. CDR3 sequence: CVSSPSHFYGYTF. The CDR3 nucleotides read TGTGTCAGCTCACCATCTCATTTCTATGGCTACACCTTC.

On this clonotype itself: A junction boundary mismatches the germline segment, possibly from a read error. The chain couples TRBV27 to TRBJ2-3; tentative D call: TRBD1 (6 bases). Germline assignment: CDR1 MNHEY and CDR2 SMNVEV (reference sequence). CDR3 length: 14 amino acids. The CDR3: CASRTTGWTDTQCF. In DNA form, the CDR3 reads TGTGCAAGCAGAACTACCGGGTGGACAGATACGCAGTGTTTT.

The chain carries TRBV5-1 and TRBJ2-2, with a possible D match to TRBD1 (6 bases). The germline V and J ends were trimmed by 7 bases and 7 bases, with 11 bases remaining between them. CDR3 length: 12 residues. From germline, CDR1 is SGHRS and CDR2 YFSETQ. The CDR3: CASGWTVGELFF. CDR3 sequence (DNA): TGCGCCAGCGGCTGGACAGTCGGGGAGCTGTTTTTT.

With respect to this clonotype: This could be a read error, since a much larger clone is one nucleotide away. The CDR3 DNA sequence: TGTGCCAGCCTCTGGGGTAAGAACACTGAAGCTTTCTTT. As protein: CASLWGKNTEAFF. The gene calls are TRBV6-2 or TRBV6-3 and TRBJ1-1; D unresolved. Trimming stripped 8 bases from V and 1 base from J, with 11 bases between. CDR3 size: 13 residues. Germline V gene sequence: CDR1 MNHEY, CDR2 SVGEGT.

This clonotype was observed a few times. The chain joins TRBV20-1 to TRBJ2-3; D is unclear. V gave up 3 bases and J gave up 6 bases, with 16 bases separating them. Germline V gene lookup returns CDR1 DFQATT and CDR2 SNEGSKA (reference sequence). The CDR3 sequence is 14 residues long. The CDR3 region is CSASVSQARDTQYF. The DNA of the CDR3 is TGCAGTGCTAGCGTAAGCCAAGCCCGGGATACGCAGTATTTT.

The J gene is TRBJ1-1, the V gene TRBV19; unclear D gene. The CDR3 is 13 amino acids. Looked up from germline, CDR1 is LNHDA and CDR2 is SQIVND (reference sequence). V dropped 2 bases and J dropped 0 bases, with 4 bases sitting between them. The CDR3 coding sequence is TGTGCCAGTAGTATATATGTGAACACTGAAGCTTTCTTT. It translates to CASSIYVNTEAFF.

Ten or more counts support this clonotype. The chain recombines TRBV28 with TRBJ1-5; possibly TRBD1 for D (6 bases). Trimming removed 1 base at V and 5 bases at J, with 12 bases between. Germline loops: CDR1 MDHEN, CDR2 SYDVKM. The CDR3 runs 15 residues. The CDR3 reads CASSLYGRGDQPQHF. CDR3 coding DNA: TGTGCCAGCAGTTTATATGGTAGGGGGGATCAGCCCCAGCATTTT.

A few counts support this clonotype. The V call is TRBV15, the J call TRBJ1-1; TRBD1 might be the D (5 bases). V was cut by 1 base and J by 0 bases, with 12 bases left in between. This CDR3 has 16 residues. Per germline, CDR1 LNHNV and CDR2 YYDKDF (reference sequence). The CDR3 loop is CATSRGNRNLNTEAFF. CDR3 DNA: TGTGCCACCAGCAGAGGCAACAGGAACCTGAACACTGAAGCTTTCTTT.

In this sample, this clonotype turned up many times. V usage is TRBV28 and J usage is TRBJ2-1; 7 bases fit TRBD2. The V segment lost 3 bases and the J segment 8 bases; nucleotides outside the gene matches: 13. CDR1 MDHEN and CDR2 SYDVKM come from the germline V gene. This CDR3 has 16 amino acids. The DNA for the CDR3 is TGTGCCAGCAGTTTTCTCGGCGCGGGAGAGGGAGATGAGCAGTTCTTC. Residues: CASSFLGAGEGDEQFF.

The chain has TRBV20-1 and TRBJ2-1, with 13 bases lining up with TRBD2. The CDR3 runs to 17 residues. The V gene end was trimmed by 0 bases and the J gene end by 2 bases; junction bases not matched to a gene: 4. Germline V CDR1 and CDR2: DFQATT, SNEGSKA (reference sequence). CDR3 protein: CSARELAGGGPYNEQFF. The CDR3 bases are TGCAGTGCTAGAGAACTAGCGGGAGGGGGCCCCTACAATGAGCAGTTCTTC.

The table lists this clonotype with many counts. The CDR3 region is CASIPTRLAGGNEQFF. CDR3 nucleotides: TGTGCCAGCATTCCCACCCGACTAGCGGGGGGCAATGAGCAGTTCTTC. The gene calls are TRBV6-2 or TRBV6-3 and TRBJ2-1, with 13 bases matching TRBD2. There are 16 residues in the CDR3. Per the germline V gene, CDR1 is MNHEY and CDR2 is SVGEGT. V dropped 7 bases and J dropped 6; count of bases not matched to a gene: 9.

This clonotype was counted many times. The chain has TRBV6-2 or TRBV6-3 and TRBJ2-7, with TRBD2 identical over 13 bases. Looked up from germline, CDR1 is MNHEY and CDR2 is SVGEGT. This CDR3 comprises 16 residues. The junction had 8 bases not matched to a gene; V was cut back by 5 bases and J by 4 bases. CDR3 in amino acids: CASSQPRTSGRYEQYF. In nucleotides, the CDR3 is TGTGCCAGCAGTCAACCCCGGACTAGCGGGAGATACGAGCAGTACTTC.

Concerning this clonotype itself: A read error may be the cause here, since a much bigger clone is one base away. The chain has TRBV9 and TRBJ1-1; 7 bases fit TRBD1. This CDR3 is built from 15 residues. V was clipped by 5 bases and J by 0 bases; unmatched bases: 7. CDR1 and CDR2 (germline): SGDLS, YYNGEE. The CDR3 DNA reads as TGTGCCAGCAGGGCGACAGGGATGGTGAACACTGAAGCTTTCTTT. Residues: CASRATGMVNTEAFF.